This TCR beta chain originates from a study of blood T cell repertoires in COVID-19. For recovered donors of Cohort 3, there were two negative PCRs, clearance, or symptom resolution. Germline V gene lookup returns CDR1 SGHNT and CDR2 YYREEE (reference sequence). J gave up 8 bases and V 3 bases, and 7 bases lay outside the gene matches. The CDR3 sequence is 13 residues long. TCRdb keeps only in-frame clones here, not all; method: immunoSEQ multiplex PCR. This sample has 150,000 or so clones; about 79% occur once, and the top ten carry roughly 9.2%. This rearrangement joins TRBV5-4 to TRBJ1-2, with TRBD1 matching over 7 bases. The sequenced sample consisted of PBMCs or T cells enriched from blood (not recorded which). The clonotype was recovered from a man aged 50 or older who had recovered from COVID-19. CDR3 sequence reads: CASSSDRVGGYTF. In nucleotides, the CDR3 is TGTGCCAGCAGCTCCGACAGGGTAGGGGGCTACACCTTC.